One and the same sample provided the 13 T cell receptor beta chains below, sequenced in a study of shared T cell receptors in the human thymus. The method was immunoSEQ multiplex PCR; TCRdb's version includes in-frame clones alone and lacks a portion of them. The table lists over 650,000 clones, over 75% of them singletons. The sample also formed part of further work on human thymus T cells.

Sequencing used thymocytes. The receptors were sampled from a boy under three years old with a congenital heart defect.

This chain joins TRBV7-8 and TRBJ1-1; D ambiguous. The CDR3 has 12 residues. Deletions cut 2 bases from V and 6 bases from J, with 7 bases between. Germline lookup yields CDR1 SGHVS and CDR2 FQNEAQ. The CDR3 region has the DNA TGTGCCAGCAGCTTAAGCCGGGCTGAAGCTTTCTTT. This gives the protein CASSLSRAEAFF.

The CDR3 protein is CASSLMGHPAYEQYF. CDR3 nucleotides: TGTGCCAGCAGTTTAATGGGCCATCCAGCCTACGAGCAGTACTTC. The chain recombines TRBV28 with TRBJ2-7, with unresolved D. The CDR3 is made up of 15 amino acids. Germline V gene sequence: CDR1 MDHEN, CDR2 SYDVKM. V lost 2 bases, J lost 2 bases, and 13 bases lay in between.

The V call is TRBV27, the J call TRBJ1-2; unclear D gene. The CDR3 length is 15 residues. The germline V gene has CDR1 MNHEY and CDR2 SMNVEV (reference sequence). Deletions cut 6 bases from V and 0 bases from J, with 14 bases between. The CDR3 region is CASSLTSTTNYGYTF. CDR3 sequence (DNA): TGTGCCAGCAGCCTCACATCCACCACTAACTATGGCTACACCTTC.

The CDR3 coding sequence is TGCGCCAGCAGCCAATTCACCGACAGGGGGCTCACAGATACGCAGTATTTT. This codes for CASSQFTDRGLTDTQYF. The chain is built from TRBV4-1 and TRBJ2-3; TRBD1 matches at 10 bases. Germline CDR1 reads MGHRA; CDR2 reads YSYEKL. The CDR3 spans 17 residues. The V gene end was trimmed by 2 bases and the J gene end by 2 bases; junction bases not matched to a gene: 7.

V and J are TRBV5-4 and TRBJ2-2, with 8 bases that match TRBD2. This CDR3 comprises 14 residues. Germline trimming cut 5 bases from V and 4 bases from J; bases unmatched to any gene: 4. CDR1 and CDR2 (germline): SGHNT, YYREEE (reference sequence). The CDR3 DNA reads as TGTGCCAGCAGTTTCGCGGGGGGCACCGGGGAGCTGTTTTTT. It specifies CASSFAGGTGELFF.

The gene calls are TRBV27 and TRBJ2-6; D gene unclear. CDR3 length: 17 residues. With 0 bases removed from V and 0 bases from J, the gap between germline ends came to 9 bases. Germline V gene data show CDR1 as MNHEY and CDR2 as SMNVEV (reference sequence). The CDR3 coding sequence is TGTGCCAGCAGTTTATCGCTCCGAGGCTCTGGGGCCAACGTCCTGACTTTC. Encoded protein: CASSLSLRGSGANVLTF.

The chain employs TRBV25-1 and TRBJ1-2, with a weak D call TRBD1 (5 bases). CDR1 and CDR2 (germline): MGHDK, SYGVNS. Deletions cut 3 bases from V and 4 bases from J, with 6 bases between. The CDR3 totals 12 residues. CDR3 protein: CASSDRAYGYTF. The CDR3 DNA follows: TGTGCCAGCAGTGACAGGGCCTATGGCTACACCTTC.

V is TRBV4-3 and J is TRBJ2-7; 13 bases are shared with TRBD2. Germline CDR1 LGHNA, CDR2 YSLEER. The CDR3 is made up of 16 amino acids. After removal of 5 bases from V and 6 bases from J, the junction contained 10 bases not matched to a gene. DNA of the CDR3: TGCGCCAGCAGCGGACATCGACTAGCGGGGGGTCCCGAGCAGTACTTC. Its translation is CASSGHRLAGGPEQYF.

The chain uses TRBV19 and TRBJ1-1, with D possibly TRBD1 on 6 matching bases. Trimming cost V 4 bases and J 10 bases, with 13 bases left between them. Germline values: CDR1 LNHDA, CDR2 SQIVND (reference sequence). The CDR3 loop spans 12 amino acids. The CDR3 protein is CASSTRGDRAFF. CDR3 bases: TGTGCCAGTAGTACCAGGGGCGATAGAGCTTTCTTT.

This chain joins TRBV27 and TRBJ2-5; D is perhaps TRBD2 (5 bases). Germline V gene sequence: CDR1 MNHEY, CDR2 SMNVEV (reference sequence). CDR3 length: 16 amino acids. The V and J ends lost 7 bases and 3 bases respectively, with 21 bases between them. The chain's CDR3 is CASKPYGVGEKETQYF. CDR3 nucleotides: TGTGCCAGCAAGCCCTACGGGGTTGGGGAGAAAGAGACCCAGTACTTC.

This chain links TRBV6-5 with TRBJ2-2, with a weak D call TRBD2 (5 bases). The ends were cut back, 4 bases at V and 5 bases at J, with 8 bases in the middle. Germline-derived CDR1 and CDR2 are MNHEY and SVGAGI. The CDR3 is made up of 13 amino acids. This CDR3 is CASSSGDTGELFF. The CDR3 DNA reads TGTGCCAGCAGTTCCGGGGATACCGGGGAGCTGTTTTTT.

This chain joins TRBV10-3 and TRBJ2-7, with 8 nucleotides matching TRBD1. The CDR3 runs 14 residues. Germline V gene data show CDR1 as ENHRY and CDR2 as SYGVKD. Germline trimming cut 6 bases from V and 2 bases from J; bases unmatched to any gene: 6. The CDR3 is CAIRYGTGTYEQYF. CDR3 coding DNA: TGTGCCATCAGATACGGGACAGGCACCTACGAGCAGTACTTC.

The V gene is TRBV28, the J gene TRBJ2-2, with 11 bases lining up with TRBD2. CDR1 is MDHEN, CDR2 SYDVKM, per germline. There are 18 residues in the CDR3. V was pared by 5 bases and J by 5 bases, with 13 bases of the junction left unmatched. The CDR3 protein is CASSTSGLAETPTGELFF. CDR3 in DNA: TGTGCCAGCAGTACCTCGGGACTAGCGGAGACACCGACCGGGGAGCTGTTTTTT. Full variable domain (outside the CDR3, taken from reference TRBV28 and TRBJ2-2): DVKVTQSSRYLVKRTGEKVFLECVQDMDHENMFWYRQDPGLGLRLIYFSYDVKMKEKGDIPEGYSVSREKKERFSLILESASTNQTSMYLCASSTSGLAETPTGELFFGEGSRLTVL.